These 28 T cell receptor beta chains share one sample of origin, sequenced in a study of blood T cell repertoires in COVID-19. Libraries were prepared by immunoSEQ multiplex PCR; TCRdb keeps only in-frame clonotypes and omits some of them. The sample shows under 250,000 clones, 65% to 90% of them seen only once. The sequenced material came from PBMCs or T cells enriched from blood (not recorded which). These receptors were obtained from a woman between 50 and 59 years old with acute COVID-19.

The CDR3 region is CASSPAAGIAYEQYF. In nucleotides, the CDR3 is TGTGCCAGCAGCCCCGCGGCAGGGATCGCCTACGAGCAGTACTTC. V is TRBV5-4 and J is TRBJ2-7, with D possibly TRBD1 on 5 matching bases. CDR1 is SGHNT and CDR2 is YYREEE in the germline V gene (reference sequence). The CDR3 is 15 amino acids. With 4 bases removed from V and 2 bases from J, the gap between germline ends came to 16 bases.

V and J are TRBV4-2 and TRBJ2-4; no definite D call. Trimming stripped 0 bases from V and 1 base from J, with 7 bases between. The CDR3 length is 15 residues. Germline lookup yields CDR1 LGHNA and CDR2 YNFKEQ. CDR3 in amino acids: CASSQDRVAKNIQYF. CDR3 sequence (DNA): TGTGCCAGCAGCCAAGATCGGGTTGCCAAAAACATTCAGTACTTC.

This clone was picked up many times. The chain links TRBV5-1 to TRBJ2-7, with D possibly matching TRBD2 (5 bases). Germline CDR1 and CDR2: SGHRS and YFSETQ. The CDR3 totals 13 residues. Trimming removed 5 bases at V and 5 bases at J, with 14 bases between. CDR3 sequence: CASSPGLRDEQYF. CDR3 DNA: TGCGCCAGCAGTCCGGGCCTGCGGGACGAGCAGTACTTC. The whole variable domain, filled in from reference TRBV5-1 and TRBJ2-7, reads KAGVTQTPRYLIKTRGQQVTLSCSPISGHRSVSWYQQTPGQGLQFLFEYFSETQRNKGNFPGRFSGRQFSNSRSEMNVSTLELGDSALYLCASSPGLRDEQYFGPGTRLTVT.

This rearrangement joins TRBV7-3 to TRBJ1-5, with a weak D call TRBD1 (6 bases). CDR1 is SGHTA, CDR2 FQGTGA, per germline. There are 13 residues in the CDR3. V was shortened by 4 bases and J by 4 bases, with 8 bases between the two germline ends. CDR3 sequence: CASSSGENQPQHF. In nucleotides, the CDR3 is TGTGCCAGCAGCTCAGGGGAAAATCAGCCCCAGCATTTT. Full variable domain (missing parts from reference TRBV7-3 and TRBJ1-5): GAGVSQTPSNKVTEKGKYVELRCDPISGHTALYWYRQSLGQGPEFLIYFQGTGAADDSGLPNDRFFAVRPEGSVSTLKIQRTERGDSAVYLCASSSGENQPQHFGDGTRLSIL.

In its sample, this clone was seen a few times. V gene TRBV4-1 combines with J gene TRBJ1-2, with 10 bases that match TRBD1. Looked up from germline, CDR1 is MGHRA and CDR2 is YSYEKL. Germline trimming cut 1 base from V and 6 bases from J; bases unmatched to any gene: 8. The CDR3 has 16 amino acids. The CDR3 DNA is TGCGCCAGCAGCCAAGGTGTGATAGGACAGGGGGATGGCTACACCTTC. It translates to CASSQGVIGQGDGYTF.

The V and J genes are TRBV4-3 and TRBJ2-6; no clear D. Trimming took off 0 bases at V and 0 bases at J, with 9 bases between the two ends. The CDR3 runs 17 residues. CDR1 is LGHNA, CDR2 YSLEER, per germline. The CDR3 protein is CASSQEGQSSGANVLTF. The CDR3 DNA follows: TGCGCCAGCAGCCAAGAGGGCCAGTCCTCTGGGGCCAACGTCCTGACTTTC.

CDR3 region: CAWSVRTMNTEAFF. The CDR3 nucleotides read TGTGCCTGGAGTGTACGGACAATGAACACTGAAGCTTTCTTT. V gene TRBV30 combines with J gene TRBJ1-1, with a weak D call TRBD1 (5 bases). In germline, CDR1 is GTSNPN, CDR2 SVGIG (reference sequence). CDR3 size: 14 residues. V was trimmed by 0 bases and J by 0 bases, leaving 8 bases between them.

This chain links TRBV30 with TRBJ2-1, with 12 bases that match TRBD2. V lost 7 bases to trimming and J lost 10 bases; unmatched junction nucleotides: 11. The germline CDR1 and CDR2 sequences are GTSNPN and SVGIG (reference sequence). This CDR3 contains 14 residues. CDR3 loop: CASRKTSGGWEQFF. CDR3 DNA sequence: TGTGCCTCCCGCAAGACTAGCGGGGGTTGGGAGCAGTTCTTC. Looking up the rest from reference TRBV30 and TRBJ2-1 gives the full variable domain: SQTIHQWPATLVQPVGSPLSLECTVEGTSNPNLYWYRQAAGRGLQLLFYSVGIGQISSEVPQNLSASRPQDRQFILSSKKLLLSDSGFYLCASRKTSGGWEQFFGPGTRLTVL.

The CDR3 here is CASSLEAGMAGYTF. CDR3 coding DNA: TGTGCCAGCAGCTTAGAGGCAGGGATGGCTGGCTACACCTTC. The chain joins TRBV7-9 to TRBJ1-2; tentative D call: TRBD1 (5 bases). V was pared by 1 base and J by 7 bases, with 13 bases between. The CDR3 covers 14 residues. Per germline, CDR1 SEHNR and CDR2 FQNEAQ (reference sequence). Variable domain in full (rest from reference TRBV7-9 and TRBJ1-2): DTGVSQNPRHKITKRGQNVTFRCDPISEHNRLYWYRQTLGQGPEFLTYFQNEAQLEKSRLLSDRFSAERPKGSFSTLEIQRTEQGDSAMYLCASSLEAGMAGYTFGSGTRLTVV.

In its sample, this clone was seen once. V gene TRBV28 combines with J gene TRBJ2-5; 12 bases map to TRBD1. The CDR3 is made up of 15 amino acids. The germline CDR1 and CDR2 sequences are MDHEN and SYDVKM. V shed 4 bases and J 5 bases; nucleotides not matched to a gene: 5. The CDR3 DNA is TGTGCCAGCAGTTATGGGACAGGGGGCCTGGAGACCCAGTACTTC. This sequence encodes CASSYGTGGLETQYF. The whole variable domain, remainder taken from reference TRBV28 and TRBJ2-5, is DVKVTQSSRYLVKRTGEKVFLECVQDMDHENMFWYRQDPGLGLRLIYFSYDVKMKEKGDIPEGYSVSREKKERFSLILESASTNQTSMYLCASSYGTGGLETQYFGPGTRLLVL.

The chain is built from TRBV3-1 (or the pseudogene TRBV3-2) and TRBJ1-2; D is ambiguous. The CDR3 totals 15 residues. The V end was cut by 4 bases, the J end by 2 bases, with 14 bases between. The germline V gene has CDR1 LGHDT and CDR2 YNNKEL (reference sequence). CDR3 in DNA: TGTGCCAGCAGCCCGACCGCCCCGGGGAACTATGGCTACACCTTC. Protein product: CASSPTAPGNYGYTF.

This chain's CDR3 is CASSRTEKTFYGYTF. CDR3 coding DNA: TGCGCCAGCAGCCGGACAGAGAAAACATTTTATGGCTACACCTTC. The rearrangement joins TRBV5-1 to TRBJ1-2, with a tentative D call TRBD1 (6 bases). The CDR3 is made up of 15 amino acids. Germline V CDR1 and CDR2: SGHRS, YFSETQ. V gave up 4 bases and J gave up 5 bases, with 18 bases separating them.

The V call is TRBV18, the J call TRBJ2-5; a possible D gene is TRBD1 (6 bases). The CDR3 consists of 14 residues. V lost 2 bases, J lost 5 bases, and 12 bases lay in between. Germline values: CDR1 KGHSH, CDR2 LQKENI. This chain's CDR3 is CASSPSRGLETQYF. DNA of the CDR3: TGTGCCAGCTCACCAAGCAGGGGCTTGGAGACCCAGTACTTC.

The rearrangement links TRBV5-4 to TRBJ1-2; 10 bases line up with TRBD1. Germline CDR1 is SGHNT and CDR2 is YYREEE (reference sequence). The CDR3 is 12 residues long. Unmatched junction bases numbered 5, after V lost 8 bases and J lost 7 bases. CDR3 residues: CASGTGVVGYTF. The CDR3 DNA is TGTGCCAGTGGGACAGGGGTGGTTGGCTACACCTTC.

The chain recombines TRBV19 with TRBJ1-5; D might be TRBD1 (6 bases). The germline V gene has CDR1 LNHDA and CDR2 SQIVND (reference sequence). The V gene lost 1 base and the J gene lost 3 bases, with 13 bases spanning the gap. The CDR3 contains 16 residues. CDR3 sequence (DNA): TGTGCCAGTAGTATAGTCCGGGGGGGGGCCAATCAGCCCCAGCATTTT. Translated, it gives CASSIVRGGANQPQHF.

This chain uses TRBV5-1 with TRBJ1-2, with D maybe TRBD1 (6 bases). The V gene lost 5 bases and the J gene lost 2 bases, with 16 bases spanning the gap. Per the germline V gene, CDR1 is SGHRS and CDR2 is YFSETQ. The CDR3 runs 15 residues. The CDR3 DNA follows: TGCGCCAGCAGTTCGGACAGCCAAAGGAACTATGGCTACACCTTC. Translating it yields CASSSDSQRNYGYTF.

The chain links TRBV6-5 to TRBJ1-5, with D possibly TRBD1 on 5 matching bases. Germline V gene sequence: CDR1 MNHEY, CDR2 SVGAGI. The CDR3 spans 15 residues. Deletions cut 0 bases from V and 4 bases from J, with 10 bases between. CDR3 DNA sequence: TGTGCCAGCAGTTACTCCCAGGGCCTTAATCAGCCCCAGCATTTT. It codes for CASSYSQGLNQPQHF.

The V and J genes are TRBV7-2 and TRBJ1-2; unclear D gene. V was shortened by 5 bases and J by 1 base, with 8 bases between the two germline ends. The germline gives CDR1 SGHTA, CDR2 FQGNSA. The CDR3 runs to 13 residues. The CDR3 sequence: CASSPRHNYGYTF. CDR3 coding DNA: TGTGCCAGCAGCCCGCGACATAACTATGGCTACACCTTC.

V gene TRBV6-5 combines with J gene TRBJ2-5, with TRBD1 matching over 9 bases. J lost 9 bases, V lost 6 bases, and 8 bases had no gene match. CDR3 length: 13 amino acids. The V gene's germline CDR1 is MNHEY and CDR2 SVGAGI. This chain's CDR3 is CASRREQGAAQYF. The CDR3 nucleotides are TGTGCCAGCAGGAGGGAACAGGGGGCGGCCCAGTACTTC.

The CDR3 coding sequence is TGTGCCAGCAGCTTAACCTTAGCGGGGGGCACAGATACGCAGTATTTT. Translation gives CASSLTLAGGTDTQYF. This sequence joins TRBV7-3 and TRBJ2-3; TRBD2 matches at 9 bases. The CDR3 is 16 residues long. The junction had 2 bases not matched to a gene; V was cut back by 0 bases and J by 1 base. CDR1 is SGHTA, CDR2 FQGTGA, per germline.

The chain links TRBV19 to TRBJ1-4; D is unresolved. The CDR3 consists of 15 residues. Germline-derived CDR1 and CDR2 are LNHDA and SQIVND (reference sequence). Trimming took off 5 bases at V and 8 bases at J, with 18 bases between the two ends. This chain's CDR3 is CASSATNNEVEKLFF. Written as DNA, the CDR3 is TGTGCCAGTAGTGCCACGAACAACGAGGTGGAAAAACTGTTTTTT.

The V and J genes are TRBV7-3 and TRBJ2-1; 13 bases map to TRBD2. In germline, CDR1 is SGHTA, CDR2 FQGTGA. The CDR3 covers 16 residues. Trimming removed 4 bases from V and 8 bases from J; junction bases left unmatched: 8. The CDR3 DNA follows: TGTGCCAGCAGCTCCAAACTAGCGGGGGGGCGCGATGAGCAGTTCTTC. It translates to CASSSKLAGGRDEQFF.

To note about this clone: This sequence may be a read error, since a much larger clone differs from it by one base. The CDR3 region is CASRQTFNSPLHF. For the CDR3, the DNA is TGTGCCAGCAGACAGACCTTTAATTCACCCCTCCACTTT. This sequence joins TRBV2 and TRBJ1-6; D is ambiguous. This CDR3 has 13 residues. Trimming removed 6 bases from V and 6 bases from J, with 9 bases in between. Germline V gene data show CDR1 as SNHLY and CDR2 as FYNNEI. Based on the CDR3 plus reference TRBV2 and TRBJ1-6, the full variable domain is EPEVTQTPSHQVTQMGQEVILRCVPISNHLYFYWYRQILGQKVEFLVSFYNNEISEKSEIFDDQFSVERPDGSNFTLKIRSTKLEDSAMYFCASRQTFNSPLHFGNGTRLTVT.

The chain is built from TRBV5-1 and TRBJ2-1; 12 nucleotides agree with TRBD2. This CDR3 is built from 17 residues. The J segment lost 5 bases and the V segment lost 1 base, leaving 7 bases of the junction unmatched. Per germline, CDR1 SGHRS and CDR2 YFSETQ. The chain's CDR3 is CASSLLMTSGGHNEQFF. The CDR3 coding sequence is TGCGCCAGCAGCTTGTTGATGACTAGCGGGGGTCACAATGAGCAGTTCTTC.

The rearrangement links TRBV30 to TRBJ1-5; 9 nucleotides align to TRBD1. Germline V gene lookup returns CDR1 GTSNPN and CDR2 SVGIG (reference sequence). The J segment lost 4 bases and the V segment lost 2 bases, leaving 6 bases of the junction unmatched. This CDR3 contains 15 residues. CDR3 sequence: CAWSRDRAGNQPQHF. In nucleotides, the CDR3 is TGTGCCTGGAGTCGGGACAGGGCTGGTAATCAGCCCCAGCATTTT.

J is TRBJ1-5 and V is TRBV7-2, with a weak D call TRBD1 (5 bases). Trimming cost V 5 bases and J 0 bases, with 11 bases left between them. Per the germline V gene, CDR1 is SGHTA and CDR2 is FQGNSA. The CDR3 extends over 15 amino acids. The CDR3 coding sequence is TGTGCCAGCAGCACGGGACTCTCTAGCAATCAGCCCCAGCATTTT. Translation gives CASSTGLSSNQPQHF.

V and J are TRBV6-5 and TRBJ1-2, with TRBD1 as a possible D gene (5 bases). V dropped 4 bases and J dropped 5 bases, with 17 bases sitting between them. CDR1 is MNHEY, CDR2 SVGAGI, per germline. The CDR3 loop spans 15 amino acids. The DNA for the CDR3 is TGTGCCAGCAGTTTCTTACGACAGCGTTCATATGGCTACACCTTC. As protein: CASSFLRQRSYGYTF.

The chain combines TRBV14 with TRBJ2-1, with D maybe TRBD2 (6 bases). Germline V gives CDR1 SGHDN, CDR2 FVKESK. The germline V and J ends were trimmed by 0 bases and 9 bases, with 12 bases remaining between them. This CDR3 comprises 14 residues. CDR3 nucleotides: TGTGCCAGCAGCCAAGAACACGGGCGGGGTGAGCAGTTCTTC. Its translation: CASSQEHGRGEQFF.